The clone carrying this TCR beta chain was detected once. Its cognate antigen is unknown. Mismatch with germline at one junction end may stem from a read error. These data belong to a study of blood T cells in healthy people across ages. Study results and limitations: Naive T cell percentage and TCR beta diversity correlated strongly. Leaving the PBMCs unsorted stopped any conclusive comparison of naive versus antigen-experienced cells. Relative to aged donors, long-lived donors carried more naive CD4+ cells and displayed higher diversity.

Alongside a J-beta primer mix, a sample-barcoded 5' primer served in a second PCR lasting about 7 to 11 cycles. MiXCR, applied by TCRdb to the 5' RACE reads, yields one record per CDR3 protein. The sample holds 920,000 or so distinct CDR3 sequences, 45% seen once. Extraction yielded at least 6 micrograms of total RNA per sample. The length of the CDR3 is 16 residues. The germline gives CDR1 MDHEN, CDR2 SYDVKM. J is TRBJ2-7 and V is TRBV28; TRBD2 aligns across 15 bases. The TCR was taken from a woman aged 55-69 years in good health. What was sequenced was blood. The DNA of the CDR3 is TGTGCCAGCAGTACCCGGACTAGCGGGAGGGGCTACGAACAGTACTTC. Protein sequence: CASSTRTSGRGYEQYF. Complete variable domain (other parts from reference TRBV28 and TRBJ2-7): DVKVTQSSRYLVKRTGEKVFLECVQDMDHENMFWYRQDPGLGLRLIYFSYDVKMKEKGDIPEGYSVSREKKERFSLILESASTNQTSMYLCASSTRTSGRGYEQYFGPGTRLTVT.